This record concerns one TCR beta chain sequence. The sample originates from a study of graft-versus-host responses after intestinal transplantation. Study-wide results and caveats: GvH clones surfaced in recipient marrow, some emerging earlier in ileum or blood.

Here immunoSEQ multiplex PCR was the method, and the copy in TCRdb shows in-frame clones only, minus some. This table has some 10,000 clones, approximately 40% appearing once. J was trimmed by 12 bases and V by 2 bases; bases with no gene match: 10. CDR3 length: 14 residues. The germline V gene has CDR1 SGHNT and CDR2 YYREEE (reference sequence). Co-plating was performed using approximately 200,000 CFSE-labeled responder cells and approximately 200,000 irradiated, violet-dye-labeled stimulator cells. This chain joins TRBV5-4 and TRBJ2-1; TRBD2 matches at 8 bases. Specimen: alloreactive CD8+ T cells from a mixed lymphocyte reaction culture, collected before intestinal transplant. Subset given: CFSE-low proliferating T cells sorted from roughly 6-day pre-transplant mixed lymphocyte reaction (GvH or HvG direction). The sequence came from a human patient who received an intestinal transplant. The CDR3 reads CASSFGTSHNRQFF. In DNA, the CDR3 is TGTGCCAGCAGCTTTGGGACTAGTCATAACCGGCAGTTCTTC.